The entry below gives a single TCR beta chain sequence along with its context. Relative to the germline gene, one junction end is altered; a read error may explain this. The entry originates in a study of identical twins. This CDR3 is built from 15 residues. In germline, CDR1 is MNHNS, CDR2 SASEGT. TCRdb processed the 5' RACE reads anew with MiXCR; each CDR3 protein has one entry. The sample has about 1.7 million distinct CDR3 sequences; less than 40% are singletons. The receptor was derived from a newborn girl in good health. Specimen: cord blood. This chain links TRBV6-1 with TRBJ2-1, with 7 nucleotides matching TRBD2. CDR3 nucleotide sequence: TGTGCCGGAAAACAGCGGGAAGACTCCTACAATGAGCAGTCCTTC. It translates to CAGKQREDSYNEQSF.